The TCR beta chain under discussion was sequenced for a study of blood T cells in healthy people across ages. A second PCR, run for about 6 to 11 cycles, used a sample-barcoded 5' primer plus a J-beta primer mix. TCRdb reprocessed the 5' RACE reads with MiXCR, giving one entry per CDR3 protein. The table includes about 1.6 million distinct CDR3 sequences, about 31% detected once. This clonotype has just a few counts. Losses at the gene ends were 2 bases for V and 2 bases for J; bases not matched to a gene: 6. From germline, CDR1 is SGHRS and CDR2 YFSETQ. The length of the CDR3 is 17 residues. Sequencing was carried out using blood. The TCR comes from a woman aged 25 to 45 in good health. J is TRBJ2-7 and V is TRBV5-1, with 14 bases fitting TRBD2. CDR3 nucleotide sequence: TGCGCCAGCAGCTTTAGAGGGACTAGCGGGAGAACCTACGAGCAGTACTTC. This translates into CASSFRGTSGRTYEQYF.